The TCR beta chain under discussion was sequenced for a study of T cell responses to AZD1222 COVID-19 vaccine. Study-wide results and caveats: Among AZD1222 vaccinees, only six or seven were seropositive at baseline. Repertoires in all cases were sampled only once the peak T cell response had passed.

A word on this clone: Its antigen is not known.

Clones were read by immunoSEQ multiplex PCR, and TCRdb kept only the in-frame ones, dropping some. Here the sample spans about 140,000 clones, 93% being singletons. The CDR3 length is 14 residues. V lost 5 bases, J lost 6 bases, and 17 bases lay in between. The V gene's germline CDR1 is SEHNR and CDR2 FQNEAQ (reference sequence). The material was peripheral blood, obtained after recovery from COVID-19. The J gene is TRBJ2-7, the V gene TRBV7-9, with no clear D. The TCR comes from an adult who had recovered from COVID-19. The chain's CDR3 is CASSPPQDPREQYF. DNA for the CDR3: TGTGCCAGCAGCCCCCCCCAGGATCCTCGCGAGCAGTACTTC.